This entry lists 10 T cell receptor beta chains sequenced from one sample in a study of preoperative IRX-2 immunotherapy in early breast cancer. The data were produced by immunoSEQ multiplex PCR, yet TCRdb's version contains in-frame clones alone and is incomplete. The profile shows 30,000 or so clones, around 90% of them singletons. Treatment defined: preoperative locoregional IRX-2 cytokine immunotherapy. The specimen was collected from a patient treated with IRX-2 immunotherapy. Receptors were obtained from a human donor with breast cancer.

V gene TRBV7-9 combines with J gene TRBJ2-5; 10 nucleotides agree with TRBD1. Germline V gene sequence: CDR1 SEHNR, CDR2 FQNEAQ (reference sequence). V was pared by 3 bases and J by 4 bases, with 2 bases of the junction left unmatched. CDR3 length equals 14 residues. CDR3 sequence: CASSFGQGGETQYF. CDR3 sequence (DNA): TGTGCCAGCAGCTTCGGACAGGGGGGAGAGACCCAGTACTTC.

In nucleotides, the CDR3 is TGTGCCAGCAGCTTGGCCGACGAGGGCTATGGCTACACCTTC. Protein: CASSLADEGYGYTF. The genes are TRBV5-5 and TRBJ1-2; D gene unclear. V was clipped by 0 bases and J by 4 bases, with 10 bases between them. Germline CDR1 reads SGHKS; CDR2 reads YYEKEE (reference sequence). The CDR3 spans 14 residues.

The V call is TRBV6-5, the J call TRBJ2-3, with 7 bases matching TRBD2. V shed 6 bases and J 0 bases; nucleotides not matched to a gene: 6. Germline values: CDR1 MNHEY, CDR2 SVGAGI. This CDR3 spans 15 amino acids. CDR3 nucleotide sequence: TGTGCCAGCAGCCGCGGGGGAGCTAGCACAGATACGCAGTATTTT. It yields the protein CASSRGGASTDTQYF.

This clone has only a few counts. This chain connects TRBV19 to TRBJ1-2, with a tentative D call TRBD1 (5 bases). The germline V and J ends were trimmed by 5 bases and 4 bases, with 11 bases remaining between them. The CDR3 is 13 residues long. Germline loops: CDR1 LNHDA, CDR2 SQIVND (reference sequence). CDR3 DNA sequence: TGTGCCAGTAGTTTGCCTGGGGGCTATGGCTACACCTTC. The encoded protein is CASSLPGGYGYTF.

The V call is TRBV5-5, the J call TRBJ1-3; D uncertain. The CDR3 is 15 amino acids. Germline V gene lookup returns CDR1 SGHKS and CDR2 YYEKEE (reference sequence). V dropped 0 bases and J dropped 0 bases, with 7 bases sitting between them. The CDR3 coding sequence is TGTGCCAGCAGCTTGGACGGCTACTCTGGAAACACCATATATTTT. It translates to CASSLDGYSGNTIYF.

This chain connects TRBV7-2 to TRBJ1-1, with TRBD1 matching 7 bases. The germline V gene encodes CDR1 SGHTA and CDR2 FQGNSA. V was clipped by 3 bases and J by 10 bases; unmatched bases: 5. The CDR3 is made up of 12 amino acids. CDR3 bases: TGTGCCAGCAGCTTCAACAGGGGATCAGCTTTCTTT. This gives the protein CASSFNRGSAFF. The full variable domain, its missing parts supplied by reference TRBV7-2 and TRBJ1-1, is GAGVSQSPSNKVTEKGKDVELRCDPISGHTALYWYRQSLGQGLEFLIYFQGNSAPDKSGLPSDRFSAERTGGSVSTLTIQRTQQEDSAVYLCASSFNRGSAFFGQGTRLTVV.

This rearrangement joins TRBV30 to TRBJ1-5; TRBD1 aligns across 7 bases. V was pared by 5 bases and J by 0 bases, with 7 bases of the junction left unmatched. This CDR3 contains 15 residues. The germline CDR1 and CDR2 sequences are GTSNPN and SVGIG (reference sequence). CDR3 DNA: TGTGCCTGGGAGCATGGGACAGATAGCAATCAGCCCCAGCATTTT. Translating gives CAWEHGTDSNQPQHF.

The chain has TRBV5-1 and TRBJ2-7; D gene ambiguous. The CDR3 length is 15 residues. Trimming took 1 base from V and 0 from J, leaving 11 bases between them. Per the germline V gene, CDR1 is SGHRS and CDR2 is YFSETQ. CDR3 bases: TGCGCCAGCAGCTTGAGCAGCCTTCTCTCCTACGAGCAGTACTTC. Its protein is CASSLSSLLSYEQYF.

J is TRBJ1-5 and V is TRBV19; maybe TRBD1 (5 bases). V was shortened by 3 bases and J by 0 bases, with 12 bases between the two germline ends. CDR1 is LNHDA, CDR2 SQIVND, per germline (reference sequence). The CDR3 runs 16 residues. The CDR3 coding sequence is TGTGCCAGTAGTATTAGCCAAGGGGTTAGCAATCAGCCCCAGCATTTT. This translates into CASSISQGVSNQPQHF.

The rearrangement joins TRBV27 to TRBJ2-6, with D possibly TRBD2 on 5 matching bases. The V end lost 7 bases, the J end lost 0 bases, and 10 bases lay between the germline ends. Germline assignment: CDR1 MNHEY and CDR2 SMNVEV (reference sequence). CDR3 length: 15 amino acids. The chain's CDR3 is CASKGLFSGANVLTF. CDR3 DNA: TGTGCCAGCAAAGGACTGTTCTCTGGGGCCAACGTCCTGACTTTC. The full variable domain, in which reference TRBV27 and TRBJ2-6 provide the parts outside the CDR3, is EAQVTQNPRYLITVTGKKLTVTCSQNMNHEYMSWYRQDPGLGLRQIYYSMNVEVTDKGDVPEGYKVSRKEKRNFPLILESPSPNQTSLYFCASKGLFSGANVLTFGAGSRLTVL.